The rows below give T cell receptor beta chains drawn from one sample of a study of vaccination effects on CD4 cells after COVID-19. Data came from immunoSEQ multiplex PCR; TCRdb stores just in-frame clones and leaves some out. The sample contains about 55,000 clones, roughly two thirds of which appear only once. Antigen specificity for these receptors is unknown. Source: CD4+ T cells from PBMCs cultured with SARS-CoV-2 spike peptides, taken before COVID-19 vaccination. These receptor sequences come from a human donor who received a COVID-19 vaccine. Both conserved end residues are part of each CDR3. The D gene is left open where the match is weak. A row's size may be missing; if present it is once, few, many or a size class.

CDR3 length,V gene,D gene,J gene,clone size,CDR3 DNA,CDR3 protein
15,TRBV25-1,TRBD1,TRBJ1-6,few,TGTGCCAGCAGGGGACAGGCGTCCTATAATTCACCCCTCCACTTT,CASRGQASYNSPLHF
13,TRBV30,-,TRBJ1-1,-,TGTGCCTGGAAGAGGGGACGTGCGGGTGAAGCTTTCTTT,CAWKRGRAGEAFF
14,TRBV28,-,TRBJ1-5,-,TGTGCCAGCAGTTTAGCGCTGATCAATCAGCCCCAGCATTTT,CASSLALINQPQHF
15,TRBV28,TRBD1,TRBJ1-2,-,TGTGCCAGCAGTTTCCGGGACAGGGCCGCCGGGGGCTACACCTTC,CASSFRDRAAGGYTF
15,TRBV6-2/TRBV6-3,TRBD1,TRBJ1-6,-,TGTGCCAGCAGTTACTATCCGGGACAGTATTCACCCCTCCACTTT,CASSYYPGQYSPLHF
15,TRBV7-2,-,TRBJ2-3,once,TGTGCCAGCAGCTTCCAGCGGGTTAGCACAGATACGCAGTATTTT,CASSFQRVSTDTQYF
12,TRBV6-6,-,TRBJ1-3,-,TGTGCCAGCAGAGGCTCTGGAAACACCATATATTTT,CASRGSGNTIYF
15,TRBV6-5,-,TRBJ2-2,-,TGTGCCAGCAGTTACTCCAGGACGCCAATCGGGGAGCTGTTTTTT,CASSYSRTPIGELFF
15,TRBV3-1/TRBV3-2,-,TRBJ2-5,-,TGTGCCAGCAGCCAAGGTCCCCGGGATAGTGAGACCCAGTACTTC,CASSQGPRDSETQYF
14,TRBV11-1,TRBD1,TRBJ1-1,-,TGTGCCAGCAGTCCACCCGGGACAGGGGGGCAAGCTTTCTTT,CASSPPGTGGQAFF
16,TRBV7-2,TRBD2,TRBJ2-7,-,TGTGCCAGCAGTCCTAGCGGGAGGCATGCCCCCTACGAGCAGTACTTC,CASSPSGRHAPYEQYF
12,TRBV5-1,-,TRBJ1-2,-,TGCGCCAGCAGCTTGGGTAACTATGGCTACACCTTC,CASSLGNYGYTF
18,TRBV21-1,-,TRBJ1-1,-,TGTGCCAGCAGCAAAGACAATTATTCAGGAGGATTGAACACTGAAGCTTTCTTT,CASSKDNYSGGLNTEAFF
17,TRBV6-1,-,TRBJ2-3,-,TGTGCCAGCAGTGAAATCAAAAAGGGGGGGTGGGGTGATACGCAGTATTTT,CASSEIKKGGWGDTQYF
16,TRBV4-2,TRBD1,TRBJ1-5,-,TGTGCCAGCAGCATCTCGTCGGGACAGGGAAATCAGCCCCAGCATTTT,CASSISSGQGNQPQHF
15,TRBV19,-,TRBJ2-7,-,TGTGCCAGTTCTGTTGTAGGTTCTCCGGACTACGAGCAGTACTTC,CASSVVGSPDYEQYF
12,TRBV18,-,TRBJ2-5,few,TGTGCCAGCTCACCAGGGAAAGAGACCCAGTACTTC,CASSPGKETQYF
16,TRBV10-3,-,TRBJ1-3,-,TGTGCCATCAGTGAGTCGAAAAGTAGCTCTGGAAACACCATATATTTT,CAISESKSSSGNTIYF
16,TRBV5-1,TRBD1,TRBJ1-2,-,TGCGCCAGCAGCTTGGAAGGGACAGGGGGTATCTATGGCTACACCTTC,CASSLEGTGGIYGYTF
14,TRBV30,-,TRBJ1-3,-,TGTGCCTGGAGTCCAGGGCACTCTGGAAACACCATATATTTT,CAWSPGHSGNTIYF
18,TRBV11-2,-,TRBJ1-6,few,TGTGCCAGCAGCTTAGGTCGGGGCCGGGGGGCGGAAGATTCACCCCTCCACTTT,CASSLGRGRGAEDSPLHF
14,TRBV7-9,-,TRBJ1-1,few,TGTGCCAGCAGCCCAACGAGCATGAACACTGAAGCTTTCTTT,CASSPTSMNTEAFF
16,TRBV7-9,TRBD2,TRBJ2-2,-,TGTGCCAGCAGCTCAGGGACTAGCGGGAGAACCGGGGAGCTGTTTTTT,CASSSGTSGRTGELFF
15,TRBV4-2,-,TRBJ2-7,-,TGTGCCAGCAGCCAAGAAACTAGGGTGGTCTACGAGCAGTACTTC,CASSQETRVVYEQYF
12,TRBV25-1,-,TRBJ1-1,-,TGTGCCAGCAGTGGATTGAACACTGAAGCTTTCTTT,CASSGLNTEAFF
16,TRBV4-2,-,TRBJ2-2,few,TGTGCCAGCAGCCAAGATTCAGGAGGGAACACCGGGGAGCTGTTTTTT,CASSQDSGGNTGELFF
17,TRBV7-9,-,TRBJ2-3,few,TGTGCCAGCAGCTCGGGACGGCGGGGATCTAGCACAGATACGCAGTATTTT,CASSSGRRGSSTDTQYF
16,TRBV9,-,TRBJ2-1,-,TGTGCCAGCAGCGTACAAGCCGGGAGCTCCCACAATGAGCAGTTCTTC,CASSVQAGSSHNEQFF
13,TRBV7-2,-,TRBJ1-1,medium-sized,TGTGCCAGCAGCTTAGAACAGAATCAACAAGCTTTCTTT,CASSLEQNQQAFF
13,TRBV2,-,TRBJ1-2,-,TGTGCCAGCAGTGAAAGCCAGGACTATGGCTACACCTTC,CASSESQDYGYTF
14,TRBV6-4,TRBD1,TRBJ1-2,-,TGTGCCAGCAGAAGGACAGGGACCAACTATGGCTACACCTTC,CASRRTGTNYGYTF
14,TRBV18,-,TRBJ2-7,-,TGTGCCAGCTCACCTGAGGCAGCCTCCTACGAGCAGTACTTC,CASSPEAASYEQYF
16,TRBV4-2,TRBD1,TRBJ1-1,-,TGTGCCAGCAGCCAAGAAGGGGGCAGGGTCAACACTGAAGCTTTCTTT,CASSQEGGRVNTEAFF
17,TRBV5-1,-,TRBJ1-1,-,TGCGCCAGCAGCTTGTCAGGGGTCGGCCCCGTGAACACTGAAGCTTTCTTT,CASSLSGVGPVNTEAFF
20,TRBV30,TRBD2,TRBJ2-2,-,TGTGCCTGGAGTGTAGCCCTACTAGCGGGGGGGGGTTGGAGCACCGGGGAGCTGTTTTTT,CAWSVALLAGGGWSTGELFF
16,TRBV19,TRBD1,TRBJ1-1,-,TGTGCCAGTAGTACCTCCAGGACAGGGATGAACACTGAAGCTTTCTTT,CASSTSRTGMNTEAFF
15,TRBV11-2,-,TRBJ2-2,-,TGTGCCAGCGCCCGGGACTTCCGGGGCACCGGGGAGCTGTTTTTT,CASARDFRGTGELFF
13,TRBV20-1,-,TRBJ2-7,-,TGCAGTGCTAGTGACAAGAGATCCTACGAGCAGTACTTC,CSASDKRSYEQYF
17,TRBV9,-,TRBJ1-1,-,TGTGCCAGCAGCGTAGGGGAGGGGGGGGCAGGGTACACTGAAGCTTTCTTT,CASSVGEGGAGYTEAFF
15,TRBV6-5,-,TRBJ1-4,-,TGTGCCAGCAGTTTAAGGAGGACAACTAATGAAAAACTGTTTTTT,CASSLRRTTNEKLFF
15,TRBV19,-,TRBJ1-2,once,TGTGCCAGTAGTCCCACCTGGGGGGCTAACTATGGCTACACCTTC,CASSPTWGANYGYTF
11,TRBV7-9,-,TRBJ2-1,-,TGTGCCAGCAGCATTACGGATAAGCAGTTCTTC,CASSITDKQFF
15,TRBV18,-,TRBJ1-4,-,TGTGCCAGCTCACCACGACAGCCGAGGAGTGAAAAACTGTTTTTT,CASSPRQPRSEKLFF
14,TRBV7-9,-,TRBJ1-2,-,TGTGCCAGCAGCTCCTTCTCCCATTTCTATGGCTACACCTTC,CASSSFSHFYGYTF
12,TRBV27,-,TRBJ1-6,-,TGTGCCAGCAGTTTCCAAAATTCACCCCTCCACTTT,CASSFQNSPLHF
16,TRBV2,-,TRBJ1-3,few,TGTGCCAGCAGCGGCATTACAGGATTCTCTGGAAACACCATATATTTT,CASSGITGFSGNTIYF
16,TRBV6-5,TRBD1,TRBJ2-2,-,TGTGCCAGCAGTTACAGTCCCAGGGGGCCCTCCGGGGAGCTGTTTTTT,CASSYSPRGPSGELFF